Listed below are T cell receptor beta chains from one sample, sequenced in a study of blood T cell repertoires in COVID-19. Here immunoSEQ multiplex PCR was the method, and the copy in TCRdb shows in-frame clones only, minus some. The sample yields 200,000 or so clones, 89% seen once. The sample consisted of peripheral blood. The receptors were sampled from a man in his 60s who had recovered from COVID-19. The CDR3 runs from the conserved cysteine through the conserved F or W. The D gene is left open where the match is weak. Clone size is stated in some rows and not others, as once, few, many or a class when expanded.

few	.	TRBV5-4	TRBJ1-2	TGTGCCAGCCAGGGACAAGCTAACTATGGCTACACCTTC	CASQGQANYGYTF
.	.	TRBV29-1	TRBJ2-3	TGCAGCGTCAAAGGACGGGGTCGCACAGATACGCAGTATTTT	CSVKGRGRTDTQYF
once	TRBD1	TRBV7-2	TRBJ2-7	TGTGCCAGCAGCCCCCGGGACAGGTCCGGTTGGTTTTACGAGCAGTACTTC	CASSPRDRSGWFYEQYF
.	TRBD1	TRBV7-6	TRBJ1-2	TGTGCCAGCAGCCCCCTGACAGGGGTTGACTATGGCTACACCTTC	CASSPLTGVDYGYTF
.	.	TRBV10-3	TRBJ1-5	TGTGCCATCGGACCGAGGGGCAATCAGCCCCAGCATTTT	CAIGPRGNQPQHF
.	TRBD1	TRBV7-2	TRBJ2-3	TGTGCCAGCAGCTTAGCCGGGGGACAGGGCAGCACAGATACGCAGTATTTT	CASSLAGGQGSTDTQYF
.	.	TRBV19	TRBJ1-1	TGTGCCAGTAGTATCCAATACCGGGTCTTGATGAACACTGAAGCTTTCTTT	CASSIQYRVLMNTEAFF
.	TRBD2	TRBV28	TRBJ2-2	TGTGCCAGCAGCCCGGCGGGGGTGGGCACCGGGGAGCTGTTTTTT	CASSPAGVGTGELFF
few	TRBD1	TRBV7-3	TRBJ2-2	TGTGCCAGCAGCCCCGGGACAGGGGGAACCGGGGAGCTGTTTTTT	CASSPGTGGTGELFF
.	TRBD2	TRBV3-1/TRBV3-2	TRBJ2-1	TGTGCCAGCAGCCAGACAAACCTAGCGGGAGTGAGAGGCAACAATGAGCAGTTCTTC	CASSQTNLAGVRGNNEQFF
.	TRBD1	TRBV30	TRBJ2-7	TGTGCCTGGAGGAAAGGGACAGGCCTTGTTGTAGGTAGTTCGTTTGTCTACGAGCAGTACTTC	CAWRKGTGLVVGSSFVYEQYF
.	TRBD1	TRBV2	TRBJ2-4	TGTGCCAGCAGTTGGGACAGTCAAAACATTCAGTACTTC	CASSWDSQNIQYF
.	TRBD2	TRBV5-8	TRBJ2-5	TGTGCCAGCAGCTCGCAGAAGACTAGCGGGAGTCAAGAGACCCAGTACTTC	CASSSQKTSGSQETQYF
once	.	TRBV7-9	TRBJ2-2	TGTGCCAGCAGCCTTGGGGCTTTCTCGAACACCGGGGAGCTGTTTTTT	CASSLGAFSNTGELFF
.	.	TRBV9	TRBJ1-2	TGTGCCAGCAGCGTAGACGGGTTCTATGGCTACACCTTC	CASSVDGFYGYTF
.	.	TRBV12-3/TRBV12-4	TRBJ1-6	TGTGCCAGCAGTAGGACAGATTCACCCCTCCACTTT	CASSRTDSPLHF
.	TRBD1	TRBV7-2	TRBJ1-2	TGTGCCAGCAGCCTGGACAGGGGGCATAAAACCTTC	CASSLDRGHKTF
once	TRBD1	TRBV6-2/TRBV6-3	TRBJ2-7	TGTGCCAGCAGTGACGGGACAGGGGGCCGCGACGAGCAGTACTTC	CASSDGTGGRDEQYF
.	TRBD1	TRBV5-1	TRBJ2-3	TGCGCCAGCAGCTCCTACGACAGGGTCGGCACAGATACGCAGTATTTT	CASSSYDRVGTDTQYF
.	.	TRBV4-1	TRBJ2-3	TGCGCCAGCAGCCAAGAAGGGAGGCCGATCACAGATACGCAGTATTTT	CASSQEGRPITDTQYF
few	TRBD1	TRBV18	TRBJ1-5	TGTGCCAGCTCACCGCGTCCCGGGACAGGGGTCAGTAGGCCCCAGCATTTT	CASSPRPGTGVSRPQHF
.	TRBD1	TRBV5-6	TRBJ2-2	TGTGCCAGCAGCTTGGTAACAGGGGGCACCGGGGAGCTGTTTTTT	CASSLVTGGTGELFF
.	TRBD1	TRBV6-5	TRBJ1-2	TGTGCCAGCAGTTTGACAGGGGTGGGTGGCTACACCTTC	CASSLTGVGGYTF
.	.	TRBV2	TRBJ1-2	TGTGCCAGCAGTGACCTACTGACAAGTAGCGCCTATGGCTACACCTTC	CASSDLLTSSAYGYTF
.	TRBD2	TRBV24-1	TRBJ2-7	TGTGCCACCAGTGATTTGGGGAGAAAAAAACTAGCGGGAGTCTACGAGCAGTACTTC	CATSDLGRKKLAGVYEQYF
.	.	TRBV5-4	TRBJ1-3	TGTGCCAGCAGCTTGTCCCAGGGTTCCGGAAACACCATATATTTT	CASSLSQGSGNTIYF
.	.	TRBV29-1	TRBJ1-1	TGCAGCGCCGCGGGGGGGGGTAACACTGAAGCTTTCTTT	CSAAGGGNTEAFF
few	.	TRBV10-3	TRBJ2-1	TGTGCCATCAGTGAGCCGCGGGCCGTCGGGGAGCAGTTCTTC	CAISEPRAVGEQFF
.	.	TRBV10-3	TRBJ2-2	TGTGCCATCAGAGCCGGACAGGAGGGGGCGGCCGGGGAGCTGTTTTTT	CAIRAGQEGAAGELFF
.	.	TRBV11-2	TRBJ1-4	TGTGCCAGCAGCTTAGCTGGGGGCAATGAAAAACTGTTTTTT	CASSLAGGNEKLFF
.	.	TRBV30	TRBJ1-3	TGTGCCTGGAGGCACAACTCTGGAAACACCATATATTTT	CAWRHNSGNTIYF
.	.	TRBV6-5	TRBJ1-3	TGTGCCAGCAGTTTCGCCAGATCTTCCTCTGGAAACACCATATATTTT	CASSFARSSSGNTIYF
once	TRBD2	TRBV4-2	TRBJ2-7	TGTGCCAGCAGCCAAGCAGTTACGAGCGGGAGGTACGAGCAGTACTTC	CASSQAVTSGRYEQYF
.	.	TRBV11-2	TRBJ2-1	TGTGCCAGCAGCTTAGACGTCCGGGGTGGTGAGCAGTTCTTC	CASSLDVRGGEQFF
.	TRBD2	TRBV14	TRBJ2-7	TGTGCCAGCAGCCAATCGGTAGCGGGAGGCGAGCAGTACTTC	CASSQSVAGGEQYF
.	TRBD2	TRBV2	TRBJ2-7	TGTGCCAGCAAGGAGCTGGGGGGGTTCCCCTACGAGCAGTACTTC	CASKELGGFPYEQYF
.	TRBD1	TRBV5-1	TRBJ1-2	TGCGCCAGCAGCTTGAGGGGGCCTAACTATGGCTACACCTTC	CASSLRGPNYGYTF
once	TRBD1	TRBV7-3	TRBJ1-1	TGTGCCAGCAGCTCCGGACAGGGAGAGGGTAGAACTTTCTTT	CASSSGQGEGRTFF
.	.	TRBV5-1	TRBJ2-1	TGCGCCAGCAGTCTACTGAGCTCCTACAATGAGCAGTTCTTC	CASSLLSSYNEQFF
.	TRBD1	TRBV4-1	TRBJ1-3	TGCGCCAGCAGCCAAGGAACAGGGGGTGACGGAAACACCATATATTTT	CASSQGTGGDGNTIYF
.	.	TRBV5-4	TRBJ1-5	TGTGCCAGCAGCCAGACTATACCGAGCAATCAGCCCCAGCATTTT	CASSQTIPSNQPQHF
.	TRBD2	TRBV19	TRBJ2-7	TGTGCCAGTAGTATACTAGCGGGTTCATTCTACGAGCAGTACTTC	CASSILAGSFYEQYF
.	.	TRBV7-6	TRBJ2-5	TGTGCCAGCAGCTTACCAGGGGTGGAGACCCAGTACTTC	CASSLPGVETQYF
.	.	TRBV3-1/TRBV3-2	TRBJ2-7	TGTGCCAGCAGCCCTCGGGGGAGCCCCTACGAGCAGTACTTC	CASSPRGSPYEQYF
once	TRBD2	TRBV19	TRBJ2-3	TGTGCCAGTAGTACGGGACTAGCGGGAGGGCCTTCTGATACGCAGTATTTT	CASSTGLAGGPSDTQYF
.	TRBD1	TRBV7-9	TRBJ1-2	TGTGCCAGCAGCTTTCTCGGGACAGCCTTCACCAACTATGGCTACACCTTC	CASSFLGTAFTNYGYTF
.	.	TRBV3-1/TRBV3-2	TRBJ1-3	TGTGCCAGCAGCCAGATAGCTTCCGGGGACACCATATATTTT	CASSQIASGDTIYF
.	.	TRBV18	TRBJ1-2	TGTGCCAGCTCACCAATGACGGACAACTTTCATGGCTACACCTTC	CASSPMTDNFHGYTF
.	.	TRBV24-1	TRBJ2-7	TGTGCCACCAGTGATTACCGACAGGGAGGATCCTACGAGCAGTACTTC	CATSDYRQGGSYEQYF
.	TRBD2	TRBV7-3	TRBJ2-1	TGTGCCAGCAGCTTAGGGACGTCGGGGAGCGGGGGCAATGAGCAGTTCTTC	CASSLGTSGSGGNEQFF
few	TRBD2	TRBV10-3	TRBJ2-1	TGTGCCATCAGGGCAGGGCTAGCGGGAGACAATGAGCAGTTCTTC	CAIRAGLAGDNEQFF
.	TRBD1	TRBV19	TRBJ1-5	TGTGCCAGTAGTATTGCTAGGGGGCGCATTCAGCCCCAGCATTTT	CASSIARGRIQPQHF
.	.	TRBV7-8	TRBJ2-3	TGTGCCAGCAGCTTAAGTAGGGGGACGCAGTATTTT	CASSLSRGTQYF
.	.	TRBV19	TRBJ1-1	TGTGCCAGTAGCGACAGCGATAAGATGAACACTGAAGCTTTCTTT	CASSDSDKMNTEAFF
.	TRBD1	TRBV5-8	TRBJ2-7	TGTGCCAGCAGCCTGGGGGGACAGGGGTGGGACGAGCAGTACTTC	CASSLGGQGWDEQYF
.	.	TRBV20-1	TRBJ2-1	TGCAGTGCCAGCCCGAGCGGTGAGCAGTTCTTC	CSASPSGEQFF
.	TRBD2	TRBV27	TRBJ2-2	TGTGCCAGCAGTCCCGGGGGGGCTGATATGAACACCGGGGAGCTGTTTTTT	CASSPGGADMNTGELFF